This T cell receptor (beta chain) was captured in a study of response to subunit inactivated influenza vaccine. One entry per CDR3 protein results from TCRdb running MiXCR on the RT-PCR reads. The sample records around 580,000 distinct CDR3 sequences, roughly 12% being singletons. To note about this clonotype: Its antigen is as yet unknown.

Findings and limits, study-wide: Authors suggested seasonal influenza vaccinations each recruit few new T cells.

This sequence was found in a man aged 50 or older who received an inactivated influenza vaccine. The specimen was PBMCs from blood, collected on the day of vaccination.

The CDR3 protein is CASSLRGREQYF. The CDR3 DNA reads TGTGCCAGCAGCCTCAGGGGCCGGGAGCAGTACTTC. The rearrangement joins TRBV13 to TRBJ2-7, with D tentatively TRBD1 (6 bases). Germline CDR1 is PRHDT and CDR2 is FYEKMQ (reference sequence). The CDR3 runs 12 residues. Trimming shortened V by 5 bases and J by 7 bases, and 12 bases separated the two germline ends.